Each of the 13 T cell receptor beta chains below was sequenced from the same sample in a study of T cell clonality in common variable immunodeficiency. Overall study findings and caveats: In common variable immunodeficiency, TCR beta chains reportedly carried fewer deletions and N-nucleotide insertions.

Assay used: immunoSEQ multiplex PCR; TCRdb lists only in-frame clones, some missing. This sample carries about 33,000 clones, none of them present only once. Antigens for these TCRs are unknown. The sequenced material came from peripheral blood mononuclear cells. The source is a human donor with common variable immunodeficiency.

This clone came up many times. The read ends 3 residues before the CDR3 terminus; that terminus is restored from the germline J gene. The chain joins TRBV5-1 to TRBJ1-4; 9 bases line up with TRBD1. Looked up from germline, CDR1 is SGHRS and CDR2 is YFSETQ. Trimming cost V 0 bases and J 6 bases; bases outside gene matches: 3. The CDR3 has 15 amino acids. The sequenced part of the CDR3 DNA is TGCGCCAGCAGCTTGGAGGACAGGGGCTATGAAAAA. Encoded protein: CASSLEDRGYEK. The whole CDR3 is CASSLEDRGYEKLFF. Combining the CDR3 with reference TRBV5-1 and TRBJ1-4 gives the whole variable domain KAGVTQTPRYLIKTRGQQVTLSCSPISGHRSVSWYQQTPGQGLQFLFEYFSETQRNKGNFPGRFSGRQFSNSRSEMNVSTLELGDSALYLCASSLEDRGYEKLFFGSGTQLSVL.

There are a few counts of this clone. The DNA ends 3 residues before the CDR3 does, and the rest of the CDR3 is filled in from the germline J gene. The chain combines TRBV30 with TRBJ1-2; 8 nucleotides line up with TRBD1. The CDR3 loop spans 13 amino acids. The germline V gene encodes CDR1 GTSNPN and CDR2 SVGIG (reference sequence). V lost 3 bases and J lost 4; bases outside the gene matches: 4. The sequenced CDR3 bases are TGTGCCTGGAGGATGACAGGGGCCTATGGC. Amino acids: CAWRMTGAYG. The whole CDR3 sequence reads CAWRMTGAYGYTF.

This clone was counted a few times. The CDR3 end lies 3 residues beyond the end of the read and is filled in from the germline J gene. The chain is built from TRBV19 and TRBJ2-7, with D possibly being TRBD1 (5 bases). The CDR3 has 11 residues. Germline loops: CDR1 LNHDA, CDR2 SQIVND (reference sequence). Trimming took 7 bases from V and 4 from J, leaving 8 bases between them. Partial CDR3 DNA: TGTGCCAGTAAATCAGGGTACGAG. Translating gives CASKSGYE. The complete CDR3 sequence is CASKSGYEQYF.

As regards this clone: The read gets to within 3 residues of the CDR3 end, and the germline J gene fills in the rest. V usage is TRBV19 and J usage is TRBJ2-5, with TRBD1 matching over 9 bases. V lost 0 bases to trimming and J lost 2 bases; unmatched junction nucleotides: 10. The CDR3 sequence is 18 residues long. Germline CDR1 reads LNHDA; CDR2 reads SQIVND (reference sequence). This chain's CDR3 is CASSIDPRIGTGQETQYF. Partial CDR3 DNA: TGTGCCAGTAGTATAGATCCTCGGATCGGGACAGGGCAAGAGACC.

This clone was counted ten times or more. From the germline J gene comes the end of the CDR3, since the read stops 3 residues before it. The gene calls are TRBV6-2 or TRBV6-3 and TRBJ2-7; 13 bases match TRBD2. Unmatched junction bases numbered 3, after V lost 5 bases and J lost 2 bases. Per the germline V gene, CDR1 is MNHEY and CDR2 is SVGEGT. The length of the CDR3 is 15 residues. Partial CDR3 DNA: TGTGCCAGCAGTGAGACTAGCGGGGGGCCCTACGAG. Translation: CASSETSGGPYE. The CDR3 in full is CASSETSGGPYEQYF.

At least ten counts were recorded for this clone. Read sequence stops 3 residues before the CDR3 end, and the germline J gene provides the missing end. The chain links TRBV18 to TRBJ1-2, with D unclear. The V gene lost 5 bases and the J gene lost 0 bases, with 13 bases spanning the gap. This CDR3 is built from 15 residues. The germline V gene encodes CDR1 KGHSH and CDR2 LQKENI. The CDR3: CASSTTAGTNYGYTF. The covered CDR3 bases are TGTGCCAGCTCAACAACGGCAGGAACTAACTATGGC.

This clone turned up a few times. The read gets to within 3 residues of the CDR3 end, and the germline J gene fills in the rest. The rearrangement joins TRBV2 to TRBJ1-1; the D is unclear. The germline gives CDR1 SNHLY, CDR2 FYNNEI. This CDR3 region has 12 residues. CDR3 region: CASSEARFGAFF. Partial CDR3 DNA: TGTGCCAGCAGTGAGGCTCGTTTTGGA.

Only a few counts were recorded for this clone. The read ends 3 residues early relative to the CDR3; the germline J gene fills the gap. The chain joins TRBV30 to TRBJ2-2, with D possibly being TRBD1 (5 bases). The germline V gene encodes CDR1 GTSNPN and CDR2 SVGIG (reference sequence). The V gene lost 3 bases and the J gene lost 7 bases, with 12 bases spanning the gap. This CDR3 region has 13 residues. The part of the CDR3 DNA that was read is TGTGCCTGGAGGGGGCTTGGCGACGGGGAG. Its protein product is CAWRGLGDGE. The entire CDR3 reads CAWRGLGDGELFF.

This clone was seen a few times. Read sequence stops 3 residues before the CDR3 end, and the germline J gene provides the missing end. The gene calls are TRBV20-1 and TRBJ1-6, with 7 bases identical to TRBD1. Germline V gene sequence: CDR1 DFQATT, CDR2 SNEGSKA (reference sequence). V lost 1 base and J lost 2; bases outside the gene matches: 11. The CDR3 has 18 amino acids. The CDR3 here is CSARGQGEFIAYNSPLHF. The sequenced CDR3 bases are TGCAGTGCTAGAGGGCAGGGGGAATTCATAGCCTATAATTCACCC.

The table lists this clone with a few counts. CDR3 DNA, as far as it was read: TGTGCCAGTAGTATTAGCGGGGGGGTTTTAAATGAG. Residues: CASSISGGVLNE. The CDR3 in full is CASSISGGVLNEQFF. The chain employs TRBV19 and TRBJ2-1; 11 positions match TRBD2. The read comes to an end 3 residues before the CDR3 does, leaving the germline J gene to fill in the end. With 3 bases clipped from V and 7 bases from J, the junction kept 5 bases outside the gene matches. Looked up from germline, CDR1 is LNHDA and CDR2 is SQIVND (reference sequence). The CDR3 loop spans 15 amino acids.

This clone was detected only a few times. Read coverage stops 3 residues before the CDR3 terminus; the germline J gene supplies the remainder. This chain connects TRBV7-9 to TRBJ1-1; D is possibly TRBD1 (5 bases). This CDR3 region has 14 residues. CDR1 is SEHNR and CDR2 is FQNEAQ in the germline V gene (reference sequence). The part of the CDR3 DNA that was read is TGTGCCAGCAGCTTACAGGGAAGTACCCTCGAA. It yields the protein CASSLQGSTLE. In full, the CDR3 reads CASSLQGSTLEAFF. Based on the CDR3 plus reference TRBV7-9 and TRBJ1-1, the full variable domain is DTGVSQNPRHKITKRGQNVTFRCDPISEHNRLYWYRQTLGQGPEFLTYFQNEAQLEKSRLLSDRFSAERPKGSFSTLEIQRTEQGDSAMYLCASSLQGSTLEAFFGQGTRLTVV.

The sample holds many counts of this clone. The read halts 3 residues ahead of the CDR3 end, with the missing end drawn from the germline J gene. The J gene is TRBJ2-3, the V gene TRBV18, with TRBD1 as a possible D gene (5 bases). This CDR3 is 14 amino acids long. Deletions cut 2 bases from V and 0 bases from J, with 6 bases between. Germline loops: CDR1 KGHSH, CDR2 LQKENI. The CDR3 protein is CASSPAGSTDTQYF. The sequenced CDR3 bases are TGTGCCAGCTCACCAGCAGGGAGCACAGATACG.

This clone was recorded many times. The read ends 3 residues early relative to the CDR3; the germline J gene fills the gap. The V and J genes are TRBV5-1 and TRBJ2-2; TRBD1 is a possible D gene (6 bases). The germline V gene has CDR1 SGHRS and CDR2 YFSETQ. V dropped 3 bases and J dropped 1 base, with 13 bases sitting between them. The CDR3 length is 16 residues. The sequenced part of the CDR3 DNA is TGCGCCAGCAGCTCGGGACACCGGGTGAACACCGGGGAG. Its translation: CASSSGHRVNTGE. The entire CDR3 sequence reads CASSSGHRVNTGELFF. The variable domain in full, completed from reference TRBV5-1 and TRBJ2-2, reads KAGVTQTPRYLIKTRGQQVTLSCSPISGHRSVSWYQQTPGQGLQFLFEYFSETQRNKGNFPGRFSGRQFSNSRSEMNVSTLELGDSALYLCASSSGHRVNTGELFFGEGSRLTVL.